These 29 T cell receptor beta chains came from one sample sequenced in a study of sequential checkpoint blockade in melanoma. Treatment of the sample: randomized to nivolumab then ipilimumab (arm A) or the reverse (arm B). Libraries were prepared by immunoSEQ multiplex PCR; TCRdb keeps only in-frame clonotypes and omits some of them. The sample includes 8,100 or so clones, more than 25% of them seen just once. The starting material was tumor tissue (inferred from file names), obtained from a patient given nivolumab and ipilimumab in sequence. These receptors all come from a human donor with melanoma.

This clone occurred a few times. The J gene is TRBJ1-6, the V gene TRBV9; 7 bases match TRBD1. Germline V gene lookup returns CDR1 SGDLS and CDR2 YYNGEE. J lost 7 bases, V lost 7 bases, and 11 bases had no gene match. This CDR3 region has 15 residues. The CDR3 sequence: CASDLQGPQNSPLHF. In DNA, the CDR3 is TGTGCCAGCGACCTACAGGGGCCGCAGAATTCACCCCTCCACTTT.

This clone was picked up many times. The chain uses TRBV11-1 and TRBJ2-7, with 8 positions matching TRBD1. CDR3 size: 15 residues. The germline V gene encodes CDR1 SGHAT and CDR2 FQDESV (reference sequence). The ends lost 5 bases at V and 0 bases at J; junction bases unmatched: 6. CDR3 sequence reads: CASSMTGAYSYEQYF. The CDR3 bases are TGTGCCAGCAGCATGACAGGGGCGTACTCCTACGAGCAGTACTTC.

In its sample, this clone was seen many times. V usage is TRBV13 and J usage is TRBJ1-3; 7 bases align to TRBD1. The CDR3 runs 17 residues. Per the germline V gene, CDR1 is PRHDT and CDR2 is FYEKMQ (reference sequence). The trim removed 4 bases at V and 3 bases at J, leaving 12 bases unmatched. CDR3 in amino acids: CASSSRQGELLGNTIYF. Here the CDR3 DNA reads TGTGCCAGCAGCTCCCGACAGGGAGAACTTCTTGGAAACACCATATATTTT.

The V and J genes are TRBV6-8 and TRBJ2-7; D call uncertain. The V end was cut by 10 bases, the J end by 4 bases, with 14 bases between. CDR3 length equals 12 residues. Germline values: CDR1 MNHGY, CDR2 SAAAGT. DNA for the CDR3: TGTGCCACTTCACGGGTCCTTTACGAGCAGTACTTC. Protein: CATSRVLYEQYF.

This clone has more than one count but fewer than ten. The CDR3 DNA reads TGTGCCAGCAGTTACTCCGGGACAGGAGTGTACAATGAGCAGTTCTTC. Residues: CASSYSGTGVYNEQFF. This chain joins TRBV6-8 and TRBJ2-1; 8 nucleotides align to TRBD1. The CDR3 extends over 16 amino acids. With 0 bases clipped from V and 4 bases from J, the junction kept 5 bases outside the gene matches. CDR1 MNHGY and CDR2 SAAAGT come from the germline V gene.

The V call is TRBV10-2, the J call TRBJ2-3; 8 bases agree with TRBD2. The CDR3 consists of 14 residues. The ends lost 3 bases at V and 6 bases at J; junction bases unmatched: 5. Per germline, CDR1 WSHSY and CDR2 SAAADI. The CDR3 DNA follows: TGCGCCAGCAGTGACCGGGGGGGATTGGATACGCAGTATTTT. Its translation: CASSDRGGLDTQYF.

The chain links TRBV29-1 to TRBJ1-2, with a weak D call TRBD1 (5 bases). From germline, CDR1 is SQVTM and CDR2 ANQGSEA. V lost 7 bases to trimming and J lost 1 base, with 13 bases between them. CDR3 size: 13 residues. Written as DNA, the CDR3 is TGCAGCGCTAGCAGGGAGGATAACTATGGCTACACCTTC. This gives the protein CSASREDNYGYTF.

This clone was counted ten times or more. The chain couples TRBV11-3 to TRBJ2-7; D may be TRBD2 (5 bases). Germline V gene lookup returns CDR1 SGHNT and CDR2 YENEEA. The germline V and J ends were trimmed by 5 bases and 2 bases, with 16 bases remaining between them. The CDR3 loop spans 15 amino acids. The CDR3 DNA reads TGTGCCAGCAGCCCAACGGGGAGCGGCCCCTACGAGCAGTACTTC. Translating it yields CASSPTGSGPYEQYF.

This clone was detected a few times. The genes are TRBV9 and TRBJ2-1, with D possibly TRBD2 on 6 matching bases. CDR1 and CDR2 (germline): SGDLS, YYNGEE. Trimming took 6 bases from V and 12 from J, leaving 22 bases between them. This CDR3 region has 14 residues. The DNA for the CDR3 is TGTGCCAGCACCCCGGGCCTGCGGGAAAGTGGGCAGTTCTTC. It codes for CASTPGLRESGQFF.

The CDR3 sequence is CSVAPGGSNQPQHF. The CDR3 DNA reads TGCAGCGTGGCCCCCGGGGGTAGCAATCAGCCCCAGCATTTT. The J gene is TRBJ1-5, the V gene TRBV29-1, with D possibly TRBD1 on 5 matching bases. CDR3 length: 14 amino acids. Per the germline V gene, CDR1 is SQVTM and CDR2 is ANQGSEA. Trimming left V 6 bases short and J 0 bases short, with 12 bases between.

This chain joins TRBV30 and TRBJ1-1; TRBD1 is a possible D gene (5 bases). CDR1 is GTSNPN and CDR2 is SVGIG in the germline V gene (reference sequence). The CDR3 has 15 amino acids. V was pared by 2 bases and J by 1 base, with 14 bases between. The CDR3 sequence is CAWSHAGGWNTEAFF. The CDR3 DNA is TGTGCCTGGAGTCACGCGGGGGGATGGAACACTGAAGCTTTCTTT.

Here the CDR3 reads CASSRGTANEKLFF. CDR3 bases: TGTGCCAGCAGCCGGGGGACAGCTAATGAAAAACTGTTTTTT. This chain joins TRBV6-8 and TRBJ1-4, with TRBD1 identical over 7 bases. The length of the CDR3 is 14 residues. Germline values: CDR1 MNHGY, CDR2 SAAAGT. V lost 6 bases, J lost 3 bases, and 4 bases stayed unmatched.

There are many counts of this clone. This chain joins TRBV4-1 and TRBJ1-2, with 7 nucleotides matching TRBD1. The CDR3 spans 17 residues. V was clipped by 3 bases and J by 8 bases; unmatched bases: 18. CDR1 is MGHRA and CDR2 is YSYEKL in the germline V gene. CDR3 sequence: CASSQGVVSGGSFGYTF. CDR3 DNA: TGCGCCAGCAGCCAGGGGGTGGTGTCAGGGGGGTCGTTCGGCTACACCTTC.

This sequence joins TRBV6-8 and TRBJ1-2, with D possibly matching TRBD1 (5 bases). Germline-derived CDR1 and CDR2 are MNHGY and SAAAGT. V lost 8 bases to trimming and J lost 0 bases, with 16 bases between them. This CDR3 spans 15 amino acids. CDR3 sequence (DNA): TGTGCCAGCGACCTCGACAGCCATACTAACTATGGCTACACCTTC. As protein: CASDLDSHTNYGYTF.

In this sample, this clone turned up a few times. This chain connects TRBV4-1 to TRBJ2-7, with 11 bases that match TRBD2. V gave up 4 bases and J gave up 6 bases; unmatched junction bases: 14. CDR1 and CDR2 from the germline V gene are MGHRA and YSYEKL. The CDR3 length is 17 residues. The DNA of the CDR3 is TGCGCCAGCAGCCTATTGCCCCCGACTAGCGGGACAGGCGAGCAGTACTTC. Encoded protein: CASSLLPPTSGTGEQYF.

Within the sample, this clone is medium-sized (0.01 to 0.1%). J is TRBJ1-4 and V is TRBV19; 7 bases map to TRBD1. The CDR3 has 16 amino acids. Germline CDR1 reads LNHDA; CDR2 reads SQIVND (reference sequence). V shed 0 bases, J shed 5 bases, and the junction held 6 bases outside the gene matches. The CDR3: CASSIEATGLNEKLFF. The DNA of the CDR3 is TGTGCCAGTAGTATAGAAGCGACAGGGTTGAATGAAAAACTGTTTTTT.

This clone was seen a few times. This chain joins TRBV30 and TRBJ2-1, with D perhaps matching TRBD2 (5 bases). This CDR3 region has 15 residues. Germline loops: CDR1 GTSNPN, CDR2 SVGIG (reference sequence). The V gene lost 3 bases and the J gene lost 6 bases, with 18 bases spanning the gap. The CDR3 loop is CAWSRTSTAFNEQFF. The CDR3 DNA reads TGTGCCTGGAGCCGTACTAGTACGGCCTTCAATGAGCAGTTCTTC.

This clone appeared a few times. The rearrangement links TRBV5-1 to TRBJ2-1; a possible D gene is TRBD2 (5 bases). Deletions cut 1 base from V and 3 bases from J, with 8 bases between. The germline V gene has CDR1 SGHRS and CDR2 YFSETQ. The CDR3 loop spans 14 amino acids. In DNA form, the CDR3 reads TGCGCCAGCAGCTTGTCCGGGAACTACAATGAGCAGTTCTTC. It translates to CASSLSGNYNEQFF. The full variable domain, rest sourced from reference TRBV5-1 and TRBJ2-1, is KAGVTQTPRYLIKTRGQQVTLSCSPISGHRSVSWYQQTPGQGLQFLFEYFSETQRNKGNFPGRFSGRQFSNSRSEMNVSTLELGDSALYLCASSLSGNYNEQFFGPGTRLTVL.

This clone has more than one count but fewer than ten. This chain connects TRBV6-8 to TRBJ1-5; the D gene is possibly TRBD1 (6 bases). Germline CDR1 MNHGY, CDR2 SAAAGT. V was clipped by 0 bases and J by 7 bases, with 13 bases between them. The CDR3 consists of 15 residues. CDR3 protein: CASSYSPRGGQPQHF. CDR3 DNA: TGTGCCAGCAGTTACTCGCCTCGAGGGGGACAGCCCCAGCATTTT.

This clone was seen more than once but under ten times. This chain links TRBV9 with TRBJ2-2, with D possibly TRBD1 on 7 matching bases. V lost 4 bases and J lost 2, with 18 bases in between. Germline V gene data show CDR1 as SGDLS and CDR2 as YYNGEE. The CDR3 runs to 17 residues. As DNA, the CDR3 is TGTGCCAGCAGCTTAGCGGACCAGGGGGTTAACACCGGGGAGCTGTTTTTT. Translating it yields CASSLADQGVNTGELFF.

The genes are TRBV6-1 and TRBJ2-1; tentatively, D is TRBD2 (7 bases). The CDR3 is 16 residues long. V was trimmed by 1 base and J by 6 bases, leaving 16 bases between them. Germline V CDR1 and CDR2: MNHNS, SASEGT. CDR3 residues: CASSEGWGGAVNEQFF. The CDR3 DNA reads TGTGCCAGCAGTGAAGGCTGGGGGGGCGCGGTCAATGAGCAGTTCTTC.

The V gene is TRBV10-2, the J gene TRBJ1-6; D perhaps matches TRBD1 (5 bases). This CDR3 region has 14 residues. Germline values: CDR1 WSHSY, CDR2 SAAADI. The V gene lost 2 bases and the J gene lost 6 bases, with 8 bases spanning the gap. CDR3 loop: CASSEVQANSPLHF. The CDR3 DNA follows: TGCGCCAGCAGTGAGGTACAGGCTAATTCACCCCTCCACTTT.

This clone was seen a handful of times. CDR3 nucleotides: TGTGCCAGCTCAGCCGACAGGGGGATCGGGGAGCTGTTTTTT. As protein: CASSADRGIGELFF. V and J are TRBV18 and TRBJ2-2; 9 positions match TRBD1. V shed 5 bases, J shed 7 bases, and the junction held 5 bases outside the gene matches. CDR1 is KGHSH and CDR2 is LQKENI in the germline V gene. The CDR3 is 14 amino acids.

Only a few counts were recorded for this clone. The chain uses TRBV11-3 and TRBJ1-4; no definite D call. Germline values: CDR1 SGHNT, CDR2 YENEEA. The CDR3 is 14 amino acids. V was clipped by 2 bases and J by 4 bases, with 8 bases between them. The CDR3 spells CASSLTWSNEKLFF. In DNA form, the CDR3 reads TGTGCCAGCAGCTTAACGTGGAGTAATGAAAAACTGTTTTTT.

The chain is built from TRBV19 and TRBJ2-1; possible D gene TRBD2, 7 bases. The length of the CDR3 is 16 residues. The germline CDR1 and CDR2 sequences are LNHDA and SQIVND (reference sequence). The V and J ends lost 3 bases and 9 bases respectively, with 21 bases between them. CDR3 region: CASSISGGGTPGEQFF. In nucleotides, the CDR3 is TGTGCCAGTAGTATCTCGGGGGGCGGGACCCCGGGTGAGCAGTTCTTC.

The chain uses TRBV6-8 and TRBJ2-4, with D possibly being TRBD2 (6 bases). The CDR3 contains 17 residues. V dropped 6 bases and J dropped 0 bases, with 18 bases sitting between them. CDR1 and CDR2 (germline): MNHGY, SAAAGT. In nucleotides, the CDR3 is TGTGCCAGCAGCCCCGGGCGGGGTAACCTAGCCAAAAACATTCAGTACTTC. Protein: CASSPGRGNLAKNIQYF.

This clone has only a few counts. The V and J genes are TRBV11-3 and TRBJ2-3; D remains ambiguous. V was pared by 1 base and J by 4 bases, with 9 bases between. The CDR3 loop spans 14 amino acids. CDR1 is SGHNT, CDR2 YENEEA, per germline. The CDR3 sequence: CASSLGTRSDTQYF. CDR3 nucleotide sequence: TGTGCCAGCAGCTTAGGTACCAGGTCAGATACGCAGTATTTT.

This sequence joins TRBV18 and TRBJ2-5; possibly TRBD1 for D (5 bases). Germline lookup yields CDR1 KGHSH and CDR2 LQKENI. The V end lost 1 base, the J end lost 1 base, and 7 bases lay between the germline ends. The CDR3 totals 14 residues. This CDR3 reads CASSPRQIQETQYF. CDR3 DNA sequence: TGTGCCAGCTCACCACGACAGATCCAAGAGACCCAGTACTTC.

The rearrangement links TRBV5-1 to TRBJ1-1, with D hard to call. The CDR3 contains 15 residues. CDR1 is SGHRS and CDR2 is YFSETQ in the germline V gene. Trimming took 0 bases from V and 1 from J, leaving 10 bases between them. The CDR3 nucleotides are TGCGCCAGCAGCTTGGTTGTGGGCCAGAACACTGAAGCTTTCTTT. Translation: CASSLVVGQNTEAFF. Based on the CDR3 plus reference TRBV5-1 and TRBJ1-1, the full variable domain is KAGVTQTPRYLIKTRGQQVTLSCSPISGHRSVSWYQQTPGQGLQFLFEYFSETQRNKGNFPGRFSGRQFSNSRSEMNVSTLELGDSALYLCASSLVVGQNTEAFFGQGTRLTVV.